The T cell receptor beta chain under discussion was sequenced for a study of molecular identifiers for immune sequencing clone quantification (dated by TCRdb to 2016 to 2019). For the wider study: For a replicate experiment, RNA from about 21,000 or 97,000 naive CD8 T cells was divided into five aliquots, of which four were sequenced. The study was a methods study using CD8 T cells to benchmark molecular-identifier clustering-based TCR repertoire sequencing (MIDCIRS) and TCR RNA copy counting.

This clonotype showed up many times. Its antigen is unknown. There are no base qualities to consult, and no much larger clone falls within one base. Spanning cysteine to phenylalanine, the CDR3 consists of 11 amino acids. Here the CDR3 DNA is all that survives: 33 bases in frame from base 1. Between the V and J ends, shortened by 10 bases and 6 bases respectively, the junction contains 13 bases. Looking up the germline V gene yields CDR1 MDHEN and CDR2 SYDVKM. Study-wide conclusions, independent of this receptor: A single cell's worth of spiked-in Jurkat TCR RNA was reported detectable even among 850,000 to 1,000,000 naive CD8 T cells. Highly expanded clone sizes could be underestimated because identical TCR molecules may share a barcode. Clones above 20 RNA copies held over 99% of molecules in CMV-specific effector cells but under 1% in naive cells. Modeling gave roughly 3 recovered TCR RNA copies per cell versus 9.5 to 10 by digital PCR, implying around 31% capture efficiency. When barcode sub-clustering was not used, chimeric consensus sequences inflated TCR diversity, with chimeras reaching as high as 47%. The naive libraries included spiked-in Jurkat TCR RNA (about nine copies' worth), and this RNA is not part of the donor repertoire.

Naive CD8 T cell libraries were made from approximately 22,000 to 940,000 sorted cells using 10%, 30% or 50% of purified RNA. Naive CD8 T cells, defined as CD8+CD4-CCR7+CD45RA+, were FACS-sorted into RLT Plus buffer on a BD FACSAria II. To test detection sensitivity, Jurkat RNA equal to ten TCR copies was added to samples of roughly 17,000-1,100,000 naive CD8 T cells. CD8 T cells were enriched with RosetteSep CD8+ T Cell Enrichment Cocktail and Ficoll-Paque, followed by ACK red cell lysis. The library was generated by PCR. Sequencing was performed on an Illumina HiSeq 4000. Bulk TCR libraries were prepared as previously described, using TCR primers listed in Table S5. The Qiagen AllPrep DNA/RNA kit was used to purify total RNA. Before analysis, reads from multiple sequencing runs of one library were combined. The authors' pipeline ran thus. Reads were retained only if the reads had an exact TCR constant sequence, and the retained reads were trimmed to 150 nt and grouped according to their 12-nt molecular barcodes. Reads inside each barcode group were sub-clustered using a 15% Levenshtein threshold, and a quality-weighted consensus sequence was constructed for each RNA molecule. Non-functional sequences were filtered out, along with any lower-count sequence sitting one edit away from another sequence. Barcode sub-clusters with fewer than 20% of the maximum read count were removed, based on fitting two negative binomial distributions. Clones were called with MiXCR by TCRdb after fastp trimmed the public reads at Q25, and only in-frame beta chains were retained. Every CDR3 protein is listed once, alongside the most common genes and DNA of its rows. TCRdb's processing, not the authors' own work, is the source of the V and J calls. The table for this sample lists 400,000 to 600,000 distinct CDR3 sequences; over 20% of them were counted only once. The top ten clones comprise 0.65% to 0.95% of the sample.

Sequenced material: naive CD8+ T cells from blood, with Jurkat cell RNA spiked in. The cell subset or site label corresponds to: FACS-sorted CD8+CD4-CCR7+CD45RA+ naive T cells. The sequence joins TRBV28 to TRBJ2-7; no D gene is confidently identified. This receptor was identified in a human donor in good health. Some libraries in this study had Jurkat cell RNA spiked in. Here is the DNA: TGTGCCACCACATTGAGGCGCGAGCAGTACTTC. This gives the protein CATTLRREQYF.